The clone carrying this TCR beta chain came up a few times. The antigen remains unidentified. This entry is derived from a study of T-cell memory formation after mild COVID-19. Study-wide findings and caveats: What remained unconfirmed was the SARS-CoV-2 specificity of second-wave clones peaking on day 37. The pre-infection memory compartment contained some responding clones, suggesting cross-reactive memory joined. Contracting clones localized mainly to CM and EM when CD4+ and mainly to EMRA when CD8+.

Constant-segment primers and 5'RACE yielded cDNA libraries for TCR alpha and TCR beta, each carrying sample barcodes and UMIs. TCRdb recomputed calls from the 5' RACE reads with MiXCR, one row per CDR3 protein. The repertoire has roughly 150,000 distinct CDR3 sequences, 25% of them found once; the top ten carry approximately 25%. The CDR3 extends over 15 amino acids. CDR1 is SGHVS, CDR2 FQNEAQ, per germline. V lost 5 bases and J lost 6; bases outside the gene matches: 9. This receptor was obtained from an adult woman who had mild COVID-19 (a few samples of this study predate the infection). Cell type and time point are not known. This sequence joins TRBV7-8 and TRBJ1-2; 10 bases fit TRBD1. Material: PBMCs or a T cell subset sorted from them (not recorded which). The CDR3 here is CASSLYDRGLNGYTF. CDR3 in DNA: TGTGCCAGCAGCCTATATGACAGGGGGCTCAATGGCTACACCTTC.